This record looks at one T cell receptor (beta chain) sequence and its context. This clonotype was detected only a few times. Its target antigen remains unknown. There are no base qualities to consult, and no much larger clone falls within one base. The time point label for this specimen denotes: newly diagnosed GD, antithyroid drugs for less than 3 months. RNA was extracted from PBMCs in TRIzol for both TCR sequencing and RNA sequencing. Graves' disease was diagnosed according to American Thyroid Association guidelines. Recruitment of patients was carried out at an endocrinology department in Xi'an, China. Each patient gave roughly 8.4 milliliters of peripheral blood, collected in an EDTA anticoagulant tube. Ficoll Paque Plus density gradient separation was used to isolate PBMCs, and no further T cell sorting was done. An Agilent 2100 Bioanalyzer and agarose gel were used to check RNA quality, while a NanoDrop 2000 measured RNA concentration.

This entry is derived from a study of regulatory T cells in long-lasting Graves disease (dated by TCRdb to about 2021). Context from the whole study: Patients with newly diagnosed Graves' disease had been on antithyroid drugs for under 3 months. Persistent Graves' disease patients were compared with newly diagnosed Graves' disease patients by peripheral blood TCR sequencing and RNA sequencing. The study took place in China and was registered as a clinical trial. A total of around 35 samples were covered by TCR sequencing, comprising approximately 13 persistent and roughly 20 newly diagnosed Graves' disease patients.

The paper's findings and limits, for the study overall: Persistent disease showed preferential use of TRBV28, TRBJ1-2 and TRBJ2-5, whereas newly diagnosed disease favored TRBV20-1 and TRBJ2-1. The study examined only peripheral blood because the primary lesion, thyroid tissue, could not be accessed. The authors acknowledged the small sample size as a limitation that may reduce accuracy. Compared with newly diagnosed patients, patients with persistent Graves' disease had lower TCR Shannon entropy and fewer highly expanded clones, which suggests clonal expansion. Sequencing and analysis were restricted to the TCR beta chain. More public clonotypes were shared among persistent patients (under 3,000) than among newly diagnosed patients (966).

The germline V gene supplies CDR1 SGHTA and CDR2 FQGNSA. V is shortened by 2 bases, J by 4 bases, and the region joining them spans 17 bases. The CDR3 measures 16 amino acids from cysteine to phenylalanine. This entry keeps only the CDR3 DNA: 48 bases, framed from base 1. To prepare the library, multiplex PCR was applied. Instrument on record: Illumina HiSeq 4000. iRepertoire HTBI primers and Arm-PCR amplification of CDR3 regions were used to construct TCR beta libraries. PCR products were gel purified before sequencing. Per the authors' processing: A total of 62 TRBV and 14 TRBJ segments were identified across samples and were used for gene usage analysis of CDR3 amino acid clonotypes. COPE and FqMerger were used to merge filtered high-quality paired reads into contigs. Contigs were aligned with BLAST to IMGT TRBV, TRBD and TRBJ reference genes, and CDR3 was defined per IMGT. Any clonotype with a frequency above 0.1% was classified as a highly expanded clone. Repertoire diversity was measured by Shannon entropy, and V-J evenness by the Gini coefficient. Clonotypes shared by more than one individual were considered public. TCRdb itself trimmed the public reads at Q25 with fastp, ran MiXCR and retained productive beta chains. Identical CDR3 proteins give one entry, which carries the most common genes and DNA. TCRdb's processing, not the authors', yielded these V and J calls. This sample has a few hundred thousand distinct CDR3 sequences in its table, and about 16% of those were observed once. The ten largest clones add up to approximately 20% of the sample.

The starting material was peripheral blood mononuclear cells (PBMCs), obtained at new diagnosis, from a patient treated with antithyroid drugs. This TCR came from a female donor with Graves disease. The chain employs TRBV7-2 and TRBJ2-5; the D segment could be TRBD2, given 6 matching bases. The nucleotides are TGTGCCAGCAGCTTAAACCCGGGACTTTTGGCAGAGACCCAGTACTTC. Protein translation: CASSLNPGLLAETQYF.